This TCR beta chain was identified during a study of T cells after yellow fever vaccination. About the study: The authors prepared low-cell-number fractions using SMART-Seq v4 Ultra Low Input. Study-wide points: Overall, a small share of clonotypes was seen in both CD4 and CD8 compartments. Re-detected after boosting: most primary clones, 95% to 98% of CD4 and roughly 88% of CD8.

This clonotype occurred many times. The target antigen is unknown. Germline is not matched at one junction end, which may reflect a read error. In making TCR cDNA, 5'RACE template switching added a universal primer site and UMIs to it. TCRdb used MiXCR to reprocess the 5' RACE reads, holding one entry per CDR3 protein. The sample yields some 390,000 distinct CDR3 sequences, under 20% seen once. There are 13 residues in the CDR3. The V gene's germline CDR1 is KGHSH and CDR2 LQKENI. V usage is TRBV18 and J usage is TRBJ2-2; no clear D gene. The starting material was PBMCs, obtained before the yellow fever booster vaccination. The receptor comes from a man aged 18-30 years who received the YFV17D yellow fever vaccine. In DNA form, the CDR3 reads TGTGCCAGCTCAACACCGAACACCGGGGAGCTGTTTTTT. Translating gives CASSTPNTGELFF.